This TCR beta chain was identified during a study of T cell changes during pregnancy in multiple sclerosis (dated by TCRdb to the late 2010s). For the study in its entirety: The study examined how the T cell repertoire changed over the course of pregnancy in women with multiple sclerosis.

Concerning this clone itself: Its antigen remains undetermined. No base qualities exist here, and no much larger clone lies one base off it.

Receptor amplification or capture employed the immunoSEQ multiplex PCR assay. TCRdb mirrors the immuneACCESS table, restricted to in-frame sequences. Some clones are absent from its copies; in checked studies, under half trace to an unresolved V gene, and the reason for the others is unknown. The sample table holds tens of thousands of clones, of which nearly 95% were seen once. The ten biggest clones cover 1.1% of the sample. At the junction V is shortened by 6 bases and J by 0 bases; bases outside the gene matches: 4. The cysteine opens and the phenylalanine closes a CDR3 of 15 amino acids. CDR3 DNA only is kept here, 45 bases in frame from base 1. CDR1 and CDR2, looked up from the germline V gene, are ENHRY and SYGVKD.

This sequence uses TRBV10-3 and TRBJ2-2; 7 middle bases align to TRBD2. The sequence came from a female donor with multiple sclerosis, enrolled in a pregnancy study. This specimen was peripheral blood, taken in the second trimester of pregnancy. The nucleotide sequence reads as follows: TGTGCCATCAGATCTAGCGGAACGAACACCGGGGAGCTGTTTTTT. The encoded protein is CAIRSSGTNTGELFF.